This is a list of T cell receptor beta chains from one sample in a study of blood T cell repertoires in COVID-19. TCRdb keeps only in-frame clones here, not all; method: immunoSEQ multiplex PCR. The sample records 130,000 or so clones, about 76% being singletons. Sequenced input: peripheral blood. Source of these receptors: a woman in her 70s with COVID-19, enrolled during active disease. CDR3s include the opening cysteine and the closing phenylalanine or tryptophan. A D gene is named only where the DNA matches it firmly. A clone size is listed for some rows: how often the clone was seen (once, few, many), or a class if it is expanded.

j_gene: TRBJ2-7; len: 13; v_gene: TRBV27; d_gene: TRBD2; abundance: .; CDR3nt: TGTGCCAGCAGTTTATCGGGGGGGTACGAGCAGTACTTC; CDR3aa: CASSLSGGYEQYF
j_gene: TRBJ1-5; len: 13; v_gene: TRBV29-1; d_gene: TRBD1; abundance: few; CDR3nt: TGCAGCGTTGCCAGGGGGATCGGTCAGCCCCAGCATTTT; CDR3aa: CSVARGIGQPQHF
j_gene: TRBJ1-5; len: 13; v_gene: TRBV6-2/TRBV6-3; d_gene: .; abundance: once; CDR3nt: TGTGCCAGCAGTTACGTAGGCAATCAGCCCCAGCATTTT; CDR3aa: CASSYVGNQPQHF
j_gene: TRBJ1-5; len: 14; v_gene: TRBV28; d_gene: .; abundance: .; CDR3nt: TGTGCCAGCAGGCTCCCAGGGGGCAATCAGCCCCAGCATTTT; CDR3aa: CASRLPGGNQPQHF
j_gene: TRBJ2-1; len: 13; v_gene: TRBV5-1; d_gene: .; abundance: .; CDR3nt: TGCGCCAGCAGCTTATCCGGGGACAATGAGCAGTTCTTC; CDR3aa: CASSLSGDNEQFF
j_gene: TRBJ1-5; len: 16; v_gene: TRBV4-2; d_gene: .; abundance: .; CDR3nt: TGTGCCAGCAGCCAAGATCCGGGACACATCAATCAGCCCCAGCATTTT; CDR3aa: CASSQDPGHINQPQHF
j_gene: TRBJ2-1; len: 13; v_gene: TRBV6-5; d_gene: .; abundance: .; CDR3nt: TGTGCCAGCAACGCGGCTGCCTACAATGAGCAGTTCTTC; CDR3aa: CASNAAAYNEQFF
j_gene: TRBJ2-3; len: 14; v_gene: TRBV4-3; d_gene: .; abundance: .; CDR3nt: TGCGCCAGCAGCGCAGGGTCTAGCACAGATACGCAGTATTTT; CDR3aa: CASSAGSSTDTQYF
j_gene: TRBJ1-5; len: 14; v_gene: TRBV6-5; d_gene: .; abundance: .; CDR3nt: TGTGCCAGCAGAAGTCCACATAGCAATCAGCCCCAGCATTTT; CDR3aa: CASRSPHSNQPQHF
j_gene: TRBJ2-5; len: 15; v_gene: TRBV6-2/TRBV6-3; d_gene: .; abundance: .; CDR3nt: TGTGCCAGCAGTCCAACCCTCGCAGGGCGAGAGACCCAGTACTTC; CDR3aa: CASSPTLAGRETQYF
j_gene: TRBJ1-4; len: 12; v_gene: TRBV7-9; d_gene: .; abundance: .; CDR3nt: TGTGCCAGCAGCCCAGGGAACGAAAAACTGTTTTTT; CDR3aa: CASSPGNEKLFF
j_gene: TRBJ1-1; len: 16; v_gene: TRBV27; d_gene: .; abundance: .; CDR3nt: TGTGCCAGCAGTCCCCAGCCCCAAGGAGGAAACACTGAAGCTTTCTTT; CDR3aa: CASSPQPQGGNTEAFF
j_gene: TRBJ2-5; len: 15; v_gene: TRBV5-1; d_gene: TRBD1; abundance: .; CDR3nt: TGCGCCAGCAGCGCGGGGACAGGGGTAGGAGAGACCCAGTACTTC; CDR3aa: CASSAGTGVGETQYF
j_gene: TRBJ1-2; len: 14; v_gene: TRBV11-2; d_gene: .; abundance: few; CDR3nt: TGTGCCAGCAGCTCCCTGCGGGGGTTCTATGGCTACACCTTC; CDR3aa: CASSSLRGFYGYTF
j_gene: TRBJ1-1; len: 11; v_gene: TRBV6-5; d_gene: .; abundance: .; CDR3nt: TGTGCCACCCTGACAGCCTATGAAGCTTTCTTT; CDR3aa: CATLTAYEAFF
j_gene: TRBJ2-5; len: 11; v_gene: TRBV5-1; d_gene: .; abundance: few; CDR3nt: TGCGCCAGCAGCTTGGCGGAGACCCAGTACTTC; CDR3aa: CASSLAETQYF
j_gene: TRBJ1-1; len: 13; v_gene: TRBV12-3/TRBV12-4; d_gene: .; abundance: .; CDR3nt: TGTGCCAGCAGTGTCGTCGTGAACACTGAAGCTTTCTTT; CDR3aa: CASSVVVNTEAFF
j_gene: TRBJ2-2; len: 18; v_gene: TRBV19; d_gene: TRBD1; abundance: .; CDR3nt: TGTGCCAGTAGTTGGAGAGCCCCGGGACAGGGTTTTACCGGGGAGCTGTTTTTT; CDR3aa: CASSWRAPGQGFTGELFF
j_gene: TRBJ1-1; len: 14; v_gene: TRBV7-6; d_gene: TRBD1; abundance: .; CDR3nt: TGTGCCAGCAGCCGGACAGGGGGCGGCACTGAAGCTTTCTTT; CDR3aa: CASSRTGGGTEAFF
j_gene: TRBJ1-2; len: 14; v_gene: TRBV19; d_gene: .; abundance: few; CDR3nt: TGTGCCAGTAGTATAGCGGCGGGAAACTATGGCTACACCTTC; CDR3aa: CASSIAAGNYGYTF
j_gene: TRBJ1-6; len: 15; v_gene: TRBV4-2; d_gene: TRBD1; abundance: few; CDR3nt: TGTGCCAGCAGCCGTGACAGGGTGAATAATTCACCCCTCCACTTT; CDR3aa: CASSRDRVNNSPLHF
j_gene: TRBJ1-2; len: 14; v_gene: TRBV29-1; d_gene: .; abundance: .; CDR3nt: TGCAGCGTTTCCACGGGACTTTCTGGCTATGGCTACACCTTC; CDR3aa: CSVSTGLSGYGYTF
j_gene: TRBJ1-3; len: 14; v_gene: TRBV19; d_gene: TRBD1; abundance: many; CDR3nt: TGTGCCAGTAGGAAAGACAGGGGCGGAAACACCATATATTTT; CDR3aa: CASRKDRGGNTIYF
j_gene: TRBJ1-3; len: 16; v_gene: TRBV3-1/TRBV3-2; d_gene: .; abundance: .; CDR3nt: TGTGCCAGCAGCCAAGGCGGCGGAGCCTCTGGAAACACCATATATTTT; CDR3aa: CASSQGGGASGNTIYF
j_gene: TRBJ1-6; len: 14; v_gene: TRBV28; d_gene: .; abundance: once; CDR3nt: TGTGCCAGCAGTCCCCATCCGATGGGCTCACCCCTCCACTTT; CDR3aa: CASSPHPMGSPLHF
j_gene: TRBJ2-3; len: 13; v_gene: TRBV2; d_gene: .; abundance: .; CDR3nt: TGTGCCAGCAGTGACGGAGCGGCAGATACGCAGTATTTT; CDR3aa: CASSDGAADTQYF
j_gene: TRBJ1-2; len: 16; v_gene: TRBV19; d_gene: TRBD1; abundance: many; CDR3nt: TGTGCCAGCCATGGACAGGGGTTCAGCCTTGTGCATGGCTACACCTTC; CDR3aa: CASHGQGFSLVHGYTF
j_gene: TRBJ2-5; len: 15; v_gene: TRBV4-1; d_gene: TRBD1; abundance: once; CDR3nt: TGCGCCAGCAGCCAGGCCGACAGGGACCAAGAGACCCAGTACTTC; CDR3aa: CASSQADRDQETQYF
j_gene: TRBJ1-2; len: 13; v_gene: TRBV12-3/TRBV12-4; d_gene: .; abundance: .; CDR3nt: TGTGCCAGCAGTTTTTCGGGGGACTATGGCTACACCTTC; CDR3aa: CASSFSGDYGYTF
j_gene: TRBJ1-2; len: 13; v_gene: TRBV5-8; d_gene: .; abundance: .; CDR3nt: TGTGCCAGCAGCTTAGTCCCTATTTATGGCTACACCTTC; CDR3aa: CASSLVPIYGYTF
j_gene: TRBJ1-6; len: 13; v_gene: TRBV5-1; d_gene: .; abundance: .; CDR3nt: TGCGCCAGCAGCTTGCCTTCGGATTCACCCCTCCACTTT; CDR3aa: CASSLPSDSPLHF